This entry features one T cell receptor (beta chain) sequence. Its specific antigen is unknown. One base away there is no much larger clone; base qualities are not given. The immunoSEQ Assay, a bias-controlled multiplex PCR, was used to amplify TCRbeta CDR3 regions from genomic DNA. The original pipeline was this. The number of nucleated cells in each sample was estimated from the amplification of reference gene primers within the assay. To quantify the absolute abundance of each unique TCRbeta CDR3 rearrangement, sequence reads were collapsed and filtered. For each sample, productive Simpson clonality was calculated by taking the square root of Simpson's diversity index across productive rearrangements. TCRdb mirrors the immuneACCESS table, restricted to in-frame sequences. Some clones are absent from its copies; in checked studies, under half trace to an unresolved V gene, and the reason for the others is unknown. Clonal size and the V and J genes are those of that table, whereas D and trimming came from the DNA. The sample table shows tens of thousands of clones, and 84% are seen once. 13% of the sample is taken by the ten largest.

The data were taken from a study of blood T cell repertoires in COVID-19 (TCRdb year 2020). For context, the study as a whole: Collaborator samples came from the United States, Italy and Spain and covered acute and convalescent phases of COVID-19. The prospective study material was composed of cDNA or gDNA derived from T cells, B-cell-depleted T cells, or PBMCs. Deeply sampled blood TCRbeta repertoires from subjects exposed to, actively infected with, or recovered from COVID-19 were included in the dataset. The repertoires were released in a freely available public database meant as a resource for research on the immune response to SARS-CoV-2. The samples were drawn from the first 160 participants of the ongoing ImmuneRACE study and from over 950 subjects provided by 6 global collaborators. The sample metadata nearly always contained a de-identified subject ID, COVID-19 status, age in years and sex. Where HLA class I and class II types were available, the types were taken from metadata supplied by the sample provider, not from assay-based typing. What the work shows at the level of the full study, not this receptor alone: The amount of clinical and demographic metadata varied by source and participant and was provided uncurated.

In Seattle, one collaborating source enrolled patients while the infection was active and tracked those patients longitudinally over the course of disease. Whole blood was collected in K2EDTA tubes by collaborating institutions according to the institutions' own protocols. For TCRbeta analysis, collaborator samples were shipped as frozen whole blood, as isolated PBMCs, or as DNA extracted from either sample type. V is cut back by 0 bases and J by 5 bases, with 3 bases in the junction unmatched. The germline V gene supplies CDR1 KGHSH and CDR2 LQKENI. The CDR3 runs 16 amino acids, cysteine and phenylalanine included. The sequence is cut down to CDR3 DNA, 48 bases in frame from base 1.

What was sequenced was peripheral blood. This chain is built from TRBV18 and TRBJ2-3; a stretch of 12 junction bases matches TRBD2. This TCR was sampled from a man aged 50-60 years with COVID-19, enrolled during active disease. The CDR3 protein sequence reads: CASSPPGLAGRDTQYF. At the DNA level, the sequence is TGTGCCAGCTCACCACCGGGACTAGCGGGTCGAGATACGCAGTATTTT.